The clone carrying this T cell receptor beta chain was seen at least ten times. Antigen: not known. This specimen belongs to a study of regulatory T cells in long-lasting Graves disease. Broader study findings: Whereas new patients shared about a thousand public clonotypes, persistent patients shared more, at about 3,000.

Library construction for TCR beta used iRepertoire HTBI primers and Arm-PCR of CDR3 regions. Each CDR3 protein is one row after TCRdb ran MiXCR on the multiplex PCR reads. The data contain around 360,000 distinct CDR3 sequences, 15% to 20% of them singletons. The time point: newly diagnosed GD, antithyroid drugs for less than 3 months. Following extraction of RNA from PBMCs, that RNA was used to make the TCR library. The germline gives CDR1 SQVTM, CDR2 ANQGSEA. The CDR3 runs 17 residues. V was clipped by 0 bases and J by 2 bases, with 20 bases between them. Separately, the same data were catalogued under a study of T cells in Graves' hyperthyroidism and ophthalmopathy. As that study records: TCR CDR3 underwent first-round RT-PCR with the HTBI primer set. The model predicted ophthalmopathy a median roughly six months before onset.

V usage is TRBV29-1 and J usage is TRBJ2-7, with D hard to call. The sample here was peripheral blood mononuclear cells (PBMCs), taken at new diagnosis, from a patient treated with antithyroid drugs. This clonotype was obtained from a woman aged 18-29 years with Graves disease. CDR3 coding DNA: TGCAGCGTTGAAGACCCATCGGCGGAAGGACGTCCCTACGAGCAGTACTTC. Its protein is CSVEDPSAEGRPYEQYF.